The present entry profiles one T cell receptor (beta chain) with its context. This clone was counted at least ten times. Its antigen is still unknown. No base quality values were provided; no much bigger clone lies one nucleotide off. These data come from a study of OX40 agonist ivuxolimab in advanced cancers. In the study overall: Ivuxolimab, which targeted the costimulatory receptor OX40 (CD134), was an agonistic, fully human IgG2 monoclonal antibody. Intravenous ivuxolimab was administered to patients every 2 weeks at six dose levels: 0.01, 0.1, 0.3, 1.5, 3 and 10 mg/kg. Of the roughly 52 dose-escalation patients, hepatocellular carcinoma was present in around 20, melanoma in about 15, renal cell carcinoma in 9 and head and neck cancer in 9. In the dose-escalation cohort, around four fifths of patients were male, and the mean age was roughly 60 years, with a range of about 23 to 85. Prior anti-PD-1, anti-PD-L1 or anti-CTLA-4 therapy was permitted, and checkpoint inhibitors had been received by about 44% of dose-escalation patients. Partial responses occurred in three dose-escalation patients, of whom one had hepatocellular carcinoma and two had cutaneous melanoma. The point of sequencing TCRbeta in the periphery was to test whether ivuxolimab changed TCR sequence diversity and drove clonal T-cell expansion. The monotherapy dose-escalation portion (N of about 47 patients) of the phase I ivuxolimab trial is reported in the paper. General findings and caveats noted by the study authors: Which antigens the clonally expanded peripheral T cells were specific for was not determined. At doses of 0.1 to 3.0 mg/kg, clonal expansion of both CD4+ and CD8+ T cells in blood was seen between baseline and week 6. In partial responders in the 0.1-3.0 mg/kg groups, normalized peripheral clonal expansion was found to be among the lowest, especially among CD8+ T cells. Low levels of normalized T-cell clonal expansion were also shown by some nonresponding patients. After ivuxolimab, CD8+ T cells had more expanded clones than CD4+ T cells on average.

Patients with autoimmune disease history or receiving systemic immunosuppression were excluded from the trial. In every dose cohort, peripheral blood was drawn for TCR sequencing at baseline, cycle 4 day 1, and cycle 7 day 1. The samples were taken from a phase I, first-in-human, multicenter, open-label dose-escalation trial of ivuxolimab. The trial enrolled adults with locally advanced or metastatic head and neck squamous cell, hepatocellular, melanoma or renal cell carcinoma. Before TCR sequencing, CD4+ T cells and CD8+ T cells from peripheral blood were sorted into separate populations. Genomic DNA was isolated from the sorted cells so that the TCRbeta CDR3 region could be sequenced. The immunoSEQ Assay was used for sequencing of TCRbeta CDR3 regions. TCRdb took this table from immuneACCESS and kept in-frame rearrangements with V and J called. Such tables lack part of the clones; where checked against another copy, unresolved V genes explain under half of the gap, and the rest is unexplained. For this sample there are 80,000 to 85,000 clones; about 80% appear just once. 6.6% of the sample comes from the top ten.

Counted from cysteine to phenylalanine, this CDR3 has 16 amino acids. The entry retains the CDR3 DNA only, 48 bases that are in frame from base 1. At the junction V is shortened by 4 bases and J by 0 bases, with 15 bases in between. The germline V gene supplies CDR1 KGHSH and CDR2 LQKENI. The chain is made from TRBV18 and TRBJ1-2; TRBD1 might be the D gene, on 6 matching bases. Material: CD4+ or CD8+ T cells sorted from blood, obtained in a trial of the OX40 agonist ivuxolimab. The clonotype comes from an adult with an advanced solid tumor such as melanoma, head and neck, liver or kidney cancer. In nucleotide form, the sequence is TGTGCCAGCTCACTCGGCACAGGGAGAGCTAACTATGGCTACACCTTC. It codes for CASSLGTGRANYGYTF.